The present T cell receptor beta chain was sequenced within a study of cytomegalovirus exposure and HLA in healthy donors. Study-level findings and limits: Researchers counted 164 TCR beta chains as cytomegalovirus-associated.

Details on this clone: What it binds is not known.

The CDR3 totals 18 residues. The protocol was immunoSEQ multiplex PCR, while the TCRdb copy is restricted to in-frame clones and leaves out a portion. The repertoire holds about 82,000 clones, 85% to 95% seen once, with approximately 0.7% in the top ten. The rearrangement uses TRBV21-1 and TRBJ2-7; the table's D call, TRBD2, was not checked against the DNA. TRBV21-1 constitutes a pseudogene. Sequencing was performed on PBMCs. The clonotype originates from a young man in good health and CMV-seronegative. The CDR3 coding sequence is TGTGCCAGCAGCAAAGCGCTTTTCTTTGGCGGGAGCATCAACGAGCAGTACTTC. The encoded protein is CASSKALFFGGSINEQYF.